The 23 T cell receptor beta chains listed next were all sequenced from one sample in a study of beta chain features in type 1 diabetes (dated by TCRdb to 2016 to 2019). Receptor libraries were prepared by the immunoSEQ multiplex PCR assay. All of the isolated RNA was reverse transcribed with the High Capacity cDNA Reverse Transcription Kit, so expressed TCRB transcripts were sequenced. TCRdb stores this immuneACCESS table with in-frame sequences only. Part of the clones is absent; in the studies checked, under half of the shortfall reflects unresolved V genes, and no reason is known for the rest. The sample table holds some 900,000 clones, of which 15% to 20% were seen once. The top ten clonotypes cover around 0.02% of the sample. Material: naive CD4+ T cells from blood. Reading the label with the study, this specimen's cell subset or site is: true naive CD4+ T cells. The receptors derive from a young woman in good health.

V is TRBV7-8 and J is TRBJ1-5; D gene uncertain. The V gene's germline CDR1 is SGHVS and CDR2 FQNEAQ. The CDR3 spans 14 residues. With 4 bases removed from V and 11 bases from J, the gap between germline ends came to 18 bases. CDR3 loop: CASSYGPFDGAQHF. Written as DNA, the CDR3 is TGTGCCAGCAGCTACGGACCCTTCGACGGAGCCCAGCATTTT.

A few counts support this clone. This chain links TRBV7-2 with TRBJ2-2; a possible D gene is TRBD1 (5 bases). From germline, CDR1 is SGHTA and CDR2 FQGNSA. V lost 3 bases, J lost 3 bases, and 14 bases lay in between. The CDR3 consists of 16 residues. The CDR3, as DNA: TGTGCCAGCAGCTTGATCAGGGCCGGATACACCGGGGAGCTGTTTTTT. Residues: CASSLIRAGYTGELFF.

This chain connects TRBV15 to TRBJ1-1; D not resolved. V lost 4 bases, J lost 3 bases, and 6 bases lay in between. This CDR3 has 12 amino acids. Germline V gives CDR1 LNHNV, CDR2 YYDKDF (reference sequence). The CDR3 loop is CATSIGYTEAFF. CDR3 sequence (DNA): TGTGCCACCAGCATTGGCTACACTGAAGCTTTCTTT. The full variable domain, its missing parts supplied by reference TRBV15 and TRBJ1-1, is DAMVIQNPRYQVTQFGKPVTLSCSQTLNHNVMYWYQQKSSQAPKLLFHYYDKDFNNEADTPDNFQSRRPNTSFCFLDIRSPGLGDTAMYLCATSIGYTEAFFGQGTRLTVV.

This rearrangement joins TRBV28 to TRBJ1-1; D possibly corresponds to TRBD1 (5 bases). Per the germline V gene, CDR1 is MDHEN and CDR2 is SYDVKM. Trimming removed 7 bases from V and 6 bases from J, with 21 bases in between. This CDR3 comprises 15 residues. The DNA for the CDR3 is TGTGCCAGCACCGGCTATCCGGGACCTGACTCTGAAGCTTTCTTT. It specifies CASTGYPGPDSEAFF.

This clone turned up a few times. V gene TRBV7-9 combines with J gene TRBJ2-2, with 12 bases that match TRBD1. Germline V lookup: CDR1 SEHNR, CDR2 FQNEAQ (reference sequence). J was trimmed by 1 base and V by 4 bases; bases with no gene match: 4. The CDR3 sequence is 17 residues long. CDR3 in DNA: TGTGCCAGCAGCTCGGGACAGGGGGCTGGGAACACCGGGGAGCTGTTTTTT. It translates to CASSSGQGAGNTGELFF.

CDR3 coding DNA: TGTGCCAGTAGCTGGATGAGCAATCAGCCCCAGCATTTT. As protein: CASSWMSNQPQHF. The chain uses TRBV19 and TRBJ1-5, with unresolved D. The CDR3 runs to 13 residues. Per germline, CDR1 LNHDA and CDR2 SQIVND (reference sequence). V was trimmed by 6 bases and J by 1 base, leaving 7 bases between them.

This chain links TRBV18 with TRBJ2-2, with D tentatively TRBD2 (6 bases). The V end lost 3 bases, the J end lost 0 bases, and 11 bases lay between the germline ends. The CDR3 runs to 16 residues. Germline CDR1 and CDR2: KGHSH and LQKENI. The CDR3 reads CASSPNSGANTGELFF. The CDR3 nucleotides read TGTGCCAGCTCACCTAATAGCGGAGCGAACACCGGGGAGCTGTTTTTT.

This sequence joins TRBV5-1 and TRBJ2-1; 9 nucleotides match TRBD1. CDR1 SGHRS and CDR2 YFSETQ come from the germline V gene. V lost 3 bases, J lost 5 bases, and 6 bases stayed unmatched. The CDR3 is made up of 15 amino acids. The CDR3 DNA reads as TGCGCCAGCAGCTCGGGGGACAGGGATAACAATGAGCAGTTCTTC. Protein sequence: CASSSGDRDNNEQFF. Variable domain in full (rest from reference TRBV5-1 and TRBJ2-1): KAGVTQTPRYLIKTRGQQVTLSCSPISGHRSVSWYQQTPGQGLQFLFEYFSETQRNKGNFPGRFSGRQFSNSRSEMNVSTLELGDSALYLCASSSGDRDNNEQFFGPGTRLTVL.

This clone was seen more than once but under ten times. The chain joins TRBV21-1 to TRBJ2-7; TRBD1, the table's D call, was not compared with the DNA. TRBV21-1 is a documented pseudogene. This CDR3 is built from 20 residues. The DNA for the CDR3 is TGTGCCAGCAGCAAAGGACGAGACAGGGGGAACCCTACAAACTCCTACGAGCAGTACTTC. This encodes CASSKGRDRGNPTNSYEQYF.

The genes are TRBV11-2 and TRBJ2-1, with a weak D call TRBD2 (6 bases). V shed 7 bases and J shed 0 bases, with 13 bases lying between them. The CDR3 is 15 residues long. Per the germline V gene, CDR1 is SGHAT and CDR2 is FQNNGV. This CDR3 is CASTIAAPSYNEQFF. CDR3 DNA: TGTGCCAGCACAATAGCGGCCCCCTCCTACAATGAGCAGTTCTTC.

The chain joins TRBV10-3 to TRBJ2-2; TRBD2 aligns across 9 bases. The germline V gene has CDR1 ENHRY and CDR2 SYGVKD. The V segment lost 5 bases and the J segment 3 bases; nucleotides outside the gene matches: 7. This CDR3 comprises 16 residues. CDR3 protein: CAISHTTSGDTGELFF. The CDR3 DNA reads as TGTGCCATCAGTCATACGACTAGCGGTGACACCGGGGAGCTGTTTTTT.

The chain uses TRBV19 and TRBJ2-6, with D uncertain. The CDR3 runs to 16 residues. Trimming removed 5 bases from V and 0 bases from J, with 11 bases in between. The germline V gene encodes CDR1 LNHDA and CDR2 SQIVND (reference sequence). Here the CDR3 DNA reads TGTGCCAGTAGTCTAATATCGAGCTCTGGGGCCAACGTCCTGACTTTC. It yields the protein CASSLISSSGANVLTF.

This chain links TRBV28 with TRBJ2-3; TRBD1 matches 8 bases. The CDR3 is 19 residues long. The ends lost 3 bases at V and 5 bases at J; junction bases unmatched: 19. Germline CDR1 MDHEN, CDR2 SYDVKM. The CDR3 reads CASSFPRTGPPWSLDTQYF. The CDR3 DNA is TGTGCCAGCAGTTTTCCTCGGACAGGGCCCCCCTGGTCGTTAGATACGCAGTATTTT.

This chain connects TRBV6-5 to TRBJ2-7, with TRBD1 as a possible D gene (6 bases). The CDR3 runs 14 residues. V was cut by 5 bases and J by 3 bases, with 14 bases left in between. Per the germline V gene, CDR1 is MNHEY and CDR2 is SVGAGI. Here the CDR3 reads CASSKQGKYYEQYF. In nucleotides, the CDR3 is TGTGCCAGCAGTAAACAGGGAAAGTACTACGAGCAGTACTTC.

This clone was seen a handful of times. This rearrangement joins TRBV19 to TRBJ1-2, with 7 bases fitting TRBD1. The length of the CDR3 is 13 residues. Germline assignment: CDR1 LNHDA and CDR2 SQIVND (reference sequence). The trim removed 6 bases at V and 3 bases at J, leaving 4 bases unmatched. The CDR3 coding sequence is TGTGCCAGTAGGACCGGGACAGACTATGGCTACACCTTC. Protein: CASRTGTDYGYTF.

This chain joins TRBV6-5 and TRBJ2-1; 7 bases are shared with TRBD2. V trimming: 3 bases; J trimming: 6 bases; junction bases outside the gene matches: 11. The germline CDR1 and CDR2 sequences are MNHEY and SVGAGI. The CDR3 consists of 16 residues. The chain's CDR3 is CASSYRRESPLNEQFF. The CDR3, as DNA: TGTGCCAGCAGTTATAGGCGGGAGAGTCCACTCAATGAGCAGTTCTTC.

This clone was counted only a few times. The gene calls are TRBV4-3 and TRBJ2-5; weak D call: TRBD1 (5 bases). Germline V gene data show CDR1 as LGHNA and CDR2 as YSLEER. Trimming removed 4 bases at V and 1 base at J, with 13 bases between. The CDR3 consists of 15 residues. The CDR3 coding sequence is TGCGCCAGCAGCCTACAAGTGCAGGGCCAAGAGACCCAGTACTTC. Amino acid sequence: CASSLQVQGQETQYF.

V is TRBV7-9 and J is TRBJ1-1, with D hard to call. The V end lost 2 bases, the J end lost 1 base, and 11 bases lay between the germline ends. Germline V gene lookup returns CDR1 SEHNR and CDR2 FQNEAQ (reference sequence). This CDR3 has 15 amino acids. CDR3 loop: CASSLYRTANTEAFF. The CDR3 region has the DNA TGTGCCAGCAGCTTATACCGAACAGCGAACACTGAAGCTTTCTTT. Drawing the rest from reference TRBV7-9 and TRBJ1-1, the complete variable domain is DTGVSQNPRHKITKRGQNVTFRCDPISEHNRLYWYRQTLGQGPEFLTYFQNEAQLEKSRLLSDRFSAERPKGSFSTLEIQRTEQGDSAMYLCASSLYRTANTEAFFGQGTRLTVV.

This clone was picked up a small number of times. The same CDR3 can be traced to other DNA sequences in this sample. This rearrangement joins TRBV7-3 to TRBJ2-1, with TRBD1 as a possible D gene (5 bases). With 2 bases removed from V and 5 bases from J, the gap between germline ends came to 7 bases. CDR1 and CDR2 (germline): SGHTA, FQGTGA. There are 13 residues in the CDR3. The chain's CDR3 is CASSLGANNEQFF. CDR3 in DNA: TGTGCCAGCAGCTTAGGGGCCAACAATGAGCAGTTCTTC.

V usage is TRBV4-2 and J usage is TRBJ2-7; D is possibly TRBD1 or TRBD2 (5 bases each). V dropped 0 bases and J dropped 4 bases, with 13 bases sitting between them. Per the germline V gene, CDR1 is LGHNA and CDR2 is YNFKEQ. The CDR3 is made up of 15 amino acids. This CDR3 is CASSQDRRGVYEQYF. CDR3 DNA: TGTGCCAGCAGCCAAGACCGCAGAGGGGTATACGAGCAGTACTTC.

Note on this clone: At one of its ends the junction is not consistent with the germline gene, which may arise from a read error. J is TRBJ2-6 and V is TRBV10-3; 10 nucleotides match TRBD1. The CDR3 has 18 amino acids. Looked up from germline, CDR1 is ENHRY and CDR2 is SYGVKD. CDR3 DNA: TGTGCCAGCAGTGAAACCCGGACAGGGGGATCTGGGGCCAACGTCCTGACTTTC. Translated, it gives CASSETRTGGSGANVLTF.

V is TRBV28 and J is TRBJ1-5, with D possibly being TRBD1 (5 bases). The CDR3 sequence is 16 residues long. V was trimmed by 2 bases and J by 0 bases, leaving 11 bases between them. The germline V gene has CDR1 MDHEN and CDR2 SYDVKM. The chain's CDR3 is CASSLGGAHSNQPQHF. CDR3 coding DNA: TGTGCCAGCAGTTTAGGCGGGGCCCATAGCAATCAGCCCCAGCATTTT.

There are a few counts of this clone. J is TRBJ2-5 and V is TRBV7-2; 12 bases are shared with TRBD2. Per the germline V gene, CDR1 is SGHTA and CDR2 is FQGNSA. After removal of 5 bases from V and 1 base from J, the junction contained 2 bases not matched to a gene. The CDR3 length is 15 residues. CDR3 loop: CASSELAGGQETQYF. The CDR3 DNA reads as TGTGCCAGCAGCGAACTAGCGGGAGGCCAAGAGACCCAGTACTTC.